The 13 T cell receptor beta chains below were found in one sample sequenced in a study of technical replicates of blood from a handful of donors. Method: immunoSEQ multiplex PCR; TCRdb's copy keeps in-frame clones and lacks some. The repertoire includes around 76,000 clones, 95% to 98% of them detected once, and approximately 0.21% sits in the top ten. The material sequenced was T cells isolated from PBMCs. These receptors all come from a human donor in good health.

V is TRBV7-8 and J is TRBJ2-5; D perhaps matches TRBD1 (7 bases). The CDR3 is 16 residues long. The V end was cut by 3 bases, the J end by 5 bases, with 19 bases between. CDR1 is SGHVS and CDR2 is FQNEAQ in the germline V gene. The CDR3 is CASSFRKEGAIETQYF. CDR3 nucleotide sequence: TGTGCCAGCAGCTTCAGAAAGGAGGGGGCGATTGAGACCCAGTACTTC.

This clone has a single count. CDR3 loop: CASSFTLATDTQYF. DNA of the CDR3: TGTGCCAGCAGCTTTACGTTAGCGACAGATACGCAGTATTTT. The genes are TRBV11-3 and TRBJ2-3, with TRBD2 as a possible D gene (5 bases). The CDR3 is 14 residues long. V shed 3 bases and J shed 3 bases, with 10 bases lying between them. Germline CDR1 is SGHNT and CDR2 is YENEEA.

The gene calls are TRBV9 and TRBJ2-1, with 10 bases fitting TRBD2. CDR1 is SGDLS and CDR2 is YYNGEE in the germline V gene. The CDR3 is 19 residues long. The V segment lost 3 bases and the J segment 4 bases; nucleotides outside the gene matches: 16. The CDR3 DNA is TGTGCCAGCAGCGCATCGCTTAGGACTAGCGGAAAAAATTACAATGAGCAGTTCTTC. This codes for CASSASLRTSGKNYNEQFF.

The chain carries TRBV28 and TRBJ1-5, with a weak D call TRBD1 (6 bases). The ends were cut back, 6 bases at V and 3 bases at J, with 15 bases in the middle. Germline V CDR1 and CDR2: MDHEN, SYDVKM. CDR3 size: 15 residues. The CDR3 DNA reads TGTGCCAGCAGGGTAACCAGGGGACCCAATCAGCCCCAGCATTTT. Translating gives CASRVTRGPNQPQHF. The whole variable domain, remainder taken from reference TRBV28 and TRBJ1-5, is DVKVTQSSRYLVKRTGEKVFLECVQDMDHENMFWYRQDPGLGLRLIYFSYDVKMKEKGDIPEGYSVSREKKERFSLILESASTNQTSMYLCASRVTRGPNQPQHFGDGTRLSIL.

V gene TRBV19 combines with J gene TRBJ1-1; 8 bases line up with TRBD1. CDR3 length: 13 residues. The V gene's germline CDR1 is LNHDA and CDR2 SQIVND (reference sequence). V trimming: 2 bases; J trimming: 5 bases; junction bases outside the gene matches: 1. The CDR3 DNA is TGTGCCAGTAGTATACAGGGGGCTACTGAAGCTTTCTTT. It codes for CASSIQGATEAFF.

This chain links TRBV19 with TRBJ1-5; D not resolved. V was clipped by 2 bases and J by 0 bases, with 8 bases between them. Germline CDR1 reads LNHDA; CDR2 reads SQIVND (reference sequence). The CDR3 has 15 residues. The CDR3: CASSITENSNQPQHF. CDR3 coding DNA: TGTGCCAGTAGTATAACAGAGAATAGCAATCAGCCCCAGCATTTT.

The rearrangement links TRBV5-6 to TRBJ2-1; TRBD2 matches at 10 bases. The CDR3 length is 15 residues. Trimming removed 2 bases from V and 10 bases from J; junction bases left unmatched: 9. Looked up from germline, CDR1 is SGHDT and CDR2 is YYEEEE. CDR3 bases: TGTGCCAGCAGCTTAAGGACTAGCGGTAAGCCCGAGCAGTTCTTC. Amino acid sequence: CASSLRTSGKPEQFF.

This chain connects TRBV7-3 to TRBJ2-5; a possible D gene is TRBD2 (5 bases). CDR1 and CDR2 from the germline V gene are SGHTA and FQGTGA. This CDR3 comprises 16 residues. Trimming removed 2 bases from V and 2 bases from J, with 15 bases in between. CDR3 region: CASSLVASPKQETQYF. CDR3 DNA sequence: TGTGCCAGCAGCTTAGTGGCTAGCCCTAAGCAAGAGACCCAGTACTTC.

This sequence joins TRBV7-3 and TRBJ2-7; TRBD1 matches 12 bases. With 5 bases clipped from V and 2 bases from J, the junction kept 4 bases outside the gene matches. The CDR3 consists of 15 residues. CDR1 SGHTA and CDR2 FQGTGA come from the germline V gene. The CDR3 is CASSQGQGAAYEQYF. CDR3 sequence (DNA): TGTGCCAGCAGCCAGGGACAGGGGGCTGCCTACGAGCAGTACTTC.

The chain employs TRBV2 and TRBJ1-5; D remains ambiguous. The CDR3 runs 12 residues. Trimming pared 8 bases from V and 4 bases from J, leaving 9 bases between. Germline CDR1 and CDR2: SNHLY and FYNNEI. Here the CDR3 DNA reads TGTGCCAGCTCTTCGGAGAATCAGCCCCAGCATTTT. Its protein product is CASSSENQPQHF.

The chain recombines TRBV27 with TRBJ2-5; 8 bases agree with TRBD1. Germline V gene data show CDR1 as MNHEY and CDR2 as SMNVEV (reference sequence). The CDR3 has 14 amino acids. V was pared by 4 bases and J by 7 bases, with 8 bases of the junction left unmatched. This CDR3 is CASSWDRSGGTQYF. The CDR3 region has the DNA TGTGCCAGCAGTTGGGACAGGTCAGGGGGGACCCAGTACTTC.

The chain carries TRBV6-1 and TRBJ2-1; D call uncertain. Per germline, CDR1 MNHNS and CDR2 SASEGT. V was shortened by 3 bases and J by 1 base, with 7 bases between the two germline ends. The CDR3 has 14 residues. In nucleotides, the CDR3 is TGTGCCAGCAGTGATTTTCGGTCCTACAATGAGCAGTTCTTC. Translating gives CASSDFRSYNEQFF.

The sample holds one count of this clone. This chain connects TRBV11-2 to TRBJ2-1; TRBD2 matches 7 bases. Per germline, CDR1 SGHAT and CDR2 FQNNGV. Trimming cost V 3 bases and J 4 bases; bases outside gene matches: 3. The CDR3 runs 14 residues. Here the CDR3 DNA reads TGTGCCAGCAGCTTGGCTAGCGGATACAATGAGCAGTTCTTC. Residues: CASSLASGYNEQFF.